The 23 T cell receptor beta chains listed next were all sequenced from one sample in a study of blood T cell repertoires in COVID-19. Assay used: immunoSEQ multiplex PCR; TCRdb lists only in-frame clones, some missing. The table lists about 21,000 clones, approximately 81% of them singletons. The material sequenced was peripheral blood. These receptors were taken from a man aged 40-50 years with acute or convalescent COVID-19.

J is TRBJ1-1 and V is TRBV27, with D perhaps TRBD1 (6 bases). The CDR3 contains 13 residues. Germline V gene lookup returns CDR1 MNHEY and CDR2 SMNVEV (reference sequence). Trimming removed 6 bases at V and 4 bases at J, with 12 bases between. CDR3 amino acids: CASRPQGPTEAFF. The CDR3 DNA sequence: TGTGCCAGCAGGCCACAGGGTCCCACTGAAGCTTTCTTT.

For this clone: Other DNA variants within this sample encode the same CDR3. This sequence joins TRBV18 and TRBJ1-3; D may be TRBD1 (5 bases). The V and J ends lost 2 bases and 2 bases respectively, with 13 bases between them. Looked up from germline, CDR1 is KGHSH and CDR2 is LQKENI. The CDR3 length is 16 residues. CDR3 in amino acids: CASSPSPRVPGNTIYF. CDR3 bases: TGTGCCAGCTCACCATCGCCCAGGGTCCCTGGAAACACCATATATTTT.

This chain joins TRBV12-3 or TRBV12-4 and TRBJ1-2; 8 bases line up with TRBD1. The trim removed 8 bases at V and 3 bases at J, leaving 5 bases unmatched. CDR3 length: 13 amino acids. The CDR3 nucleotides read TGTGCCAGCGATACAGGGGGGGACTATGGCTACACCTTC. Translating gives CASDTGGDYGYTF.

The chain is built from TRBV11-2 and TRBJ2-5; 13 positions match TRBD2. The CDR3 spans 16 residues. Germline V gene lookup returns CDR1 SGHAT and CDR2 FQNNGV. The J segment lost 5 bases and the V segment lost 1 base, leaving 4 bases of the junction unmatched. The CDR3 nucleotides read TGTGCCAGCAGCTTAGGGACTAGCGGGAGTCAGGAGACCCAGTACTTC. As protein: CASSLGTSGSQETQYF.

This chain uses TRBV28 with TRBJ2-7, with unresolved D. Germline loops: CDR1 MDHEN, CDR2 SYDVKM. CDR3 size: 11 residues. V lost 5 bases and J 3 bases, leaving 5 bases between the germline ends. CDR3 in DNA: TGTGCCAGCAGTGCGATCTACGAGCAGTACTTC. Residues: CASSAIYEQYF.

The chain couples TRBV14 to TRBJ1-3; the D gene is possibly TRBD1 (5 bases). This CDR3 has 13 amino acids. Trimming removed 0 bases from V and 7 bases from J, with 7 bases in between. Germline-derived CDR1 and CDR2 are SGHDN and FVKESK. CDR3 in DNA: TGTGCCAGCAGCCAAGAACAGGAGAACACCATATATTTT. It codes for CASSQEQENTIYF.

The V and J genes are TRBV30 and TRBJ1-3; D is ambiguous. Germline assignment: CDR1 GTSNPN and CDR2 SVGIG (reference sequence). This CDR3 is 15 amino acids long. Trimming removed 3 bases at V and 1 base at J, with 13 bases between. The DNA for the CDR3 is TGTGCCTGGAGCGTGGCACCCCAATCTGGAAACACCATATATTTT. Protein product: CAWSVAPQSGNTIYF.

The chain carries TRBV30 and TRBJ2-2; 8 bases map to TRBD1. V trimming: 2 bases; J trimming: 1 base; junction bases outside the gene matches: 3. The germline V gene has CDR1 GTSNPN and CDR2 SVGIG (reference sequence). This CDR3 region has 15 residues. DNA for the CDR3: TGTGCCTGGAGTCACGACAGGGGGAACACCGGGGAGCTGTTTTTT. Protein: CAWSHDRGNTGELFF.

The chain uses TRBV7-9 and TRBJ2-7, with 7 bases matching TRBD2. V lost 8 bases, J lost 6 bases, and 7 bases stayed unmatched. Germline assignment: CDR1 SEHNR and CDR2 FQNEAQ (reference sequence). The CDR3 consists of 12 residues. CDR3 sequence reads: CASPSGTGEQYF. The DNA of the CDR3 is TGTGCCAGCCCAAGCGGGACTGGCGAGCAGTACTTC.

The chain couples TRBV3-1 (or the pseudogene TRBV3-2) to TRBJ1-1, with 10 bases matching TRBD1. The CDR3 length is 18 residues. CDR1 is LGHDT and CDR2 is YNNKEL in the germline V gene (reference sequence). The ends lost 1 base at V and 0 bases at J; junction bases unmatched: 8. The CDR3 bases are TGTGCCAGCAGCCAAGCTGGGGACAGGGGCCTACTGAACACTGAAGCTTTCTTT. Translation gives CASSQAGDRGLLNTEAFF.

This clone was seen just once. CDR3 sequence reads: CASSSWVDRGTDTQYF. The CDR3 DNA is TGTGCCAGCAGTTCGTGGGTGGACAGGGGCACAGATACGCAGTATTTT. J is TRBJ2-3 and V is TRBV6-6, with 8 bases aligning to TRBD1. This CDR3 region has 16 residues. Per the germline V gene, CDR1 is MNHNY and CDR2 is SVGAGI (reference sequence). The junction had 7 bases not matched to a gene; V was cut back by 4 bases and J by 1 base.

This rearrangement joins TRBV9 to TRBJ2-1; 10 bases agree with TRBD1. The ends lost 4 bases at V and 0 bases at J; junction bases unmatched: 4. Germline assignment: CDR1 SGDLS and CDR2 YYNGEE. This CDR3 comprises 16 residues. CDR3 protein: CASSPRQGASYNEQFF. Written as DNA, the CDR3 is TGTGCCAGCAGCCCTCGACAGGGGGCCTCCTACAATGAGCAGTTCTTC.

V and J are TRBV5-1 and TRBJ2-7; no clear D gene. This CDR3 is built from 14 residues. Trimming removed 0 bases from V and 0 bases from J, with 7 bases in between. CDR1 SGHRS and CDR2 YFSETQ come from the germline V gene. CDR3 protein: CASSLGRSSYEQYF. The CDR3 coding sequence is TGCGCCAGCAGCTTGGGGCGGAGCTCCTACGAGCAGTACTTC. Full variable domain (remainder filled in from reference TRBV5-1 and TRBJ2-7): KAGVTQTPRYLIKTRGQQVTLSCSPISGHRSVSWYQQTPGQGLQFLFEYFSETQRNKGNFPGRFSGRQFSNSRSEMNVSTLELGDSALYLCASSLGRSSYEQYFGPGTRLTVT.

The V and J genes are TRBV30 and TRBJ1-4; 12 nucleotides agree with TRBD1. The V segment lost 0 bases and the J segment 8 bases; nucleotides outside the gene matches: 4. CDR1 GTSNPN and CDR2 SVGIG come from the germline V gene (reference sequence). The CDR3 covers 15 residues. The CDR3 nucleotides are TGTGCCTGGAGTGTAAGGGGGACAGGGGGCGAAAAACTGTTTTTT. Residues: CAWSVRGTGGEKLFF.

A single count supports this clone. This rearrangement joins TRBV27 to TRBJ1-4; 7 bases line up with TRBD1. The trim removed 5 bases at V and 0 bases at J, leaving 3 bases unmatched. Germline CDR1 reads MNHEY; CDR2 reads SMNVEV (reference sequence). CDR3 length equals 15 residues. The CDR3 coding sequence is TGTGCCAGCAGTCCTCAGGGGGCAACTAATGAAAAACTGTTTTTT. Encoded protein: CASSPQGATNEKLFF.

The chain couples TRBV14 to TRBJ1-5; tentatively, D is TRBD1 (6 bases). The CDR3 has 15 amino acids. V lost 1 base to trimming and J lost 4 bases, with 11 bases between them. The germline gives CDR1 SGHDN, CDR2 FVKESK. CDR3 protein: CASSQGGGLNQPQHF. CDR3 DNA sequence: TGTGCCAGCAGCCAAGGAGGGGGTCTGAATCAGCCCCAGCATTTT. The full variable domain, completed using reference TRBV14 and TRBJ1-5, is EAGVTQFPSHSVIEKGQTVTLRCDPISGHDNLYWYRRVMGKEIKFLLHFVKESKQDESGMPNNRFLAERTGGTYSTLKVQPAELEDSGVYFCASSQGGGLNQPQHFGDGTRLSIL.

This rearrangement joins TRBV7-9 to TRBJ2-5; D might be TRBD1 (5 bases). The V gene's germline CDR1 is SEHNR and CDR2 FQNEAQ (reference sequence). Trimming removed 2 bases from V and 2 bases from J, with 12 bases in between. This CDR3 comprises 15 residues. The CDR3 region has the DNA TGTGCCAGCAGCTTATTTGATAGGGGACAAGAGACCCAGTACTTC. It encodes CASSLFDRGQETQYF.

V is TRBV5-4 and J is TRBJ1-1; 8 bases agree with TRBD1. The CDR3 runs to 12 residues. The V and J ends lost 10 bases and 1 base, in that order; junction bases with no gene match: 3. Germline V gene lookup returns CDR1 SGHNT and CDR2 YYREEE (reference sequence). CDR3 loop: CAGGTGNTEAFF. The CDR3 nucleotides read TGTGCCGGTGGGACAGGGAACACTGAAGCTTTCTTT.

The chain has TRBV6-4 and TRBJ1-2; maybe TRBD1 (5 bases). V was pared by 6 bases and J by 0 bases, with 14 bases between. Germline CDR1 MRHNA, CDR2 SNTAGT. The CDR3 consists of 15 residues. The CDR3 bases are TGTGCCAGCAGGCGTACAGGCGGATCTAACTATGGCTACACCTTC. This encodes CASRRTGGSNYGYTF.

The J gene is TRBJ2-7, the V gene TRBV27; possibly TRBD1 for D (6 bases). Trimming pared 5 bases from V and 1 base from J, leaving 18 bases between. The CDR3 runs to 16 residues. Germline CDR1 reads MNHEY; CDR2 reads SMNVEV (reference sequence). CDR3 sequence (DNA): TGTGCCAGCAGTGGGGGTCAAGGGGGACGGTCCTACGAGCAGTACTTC. It is translated as CASSGGQGGRSYEQYF.

The chain links TRBV19 to TRBJ2-5; 7 bases agree with TRBD2. Trimming at V came to 2 bases and at J to 4 bases, leaving 4 bases not matched to a gene. Germline V lookup: CDR1 LNHDA, CDR2 SQIVND (reference sequence). The CDR3 extends over 14 amino acids. The CDR3 here is CASSILAGAETQYF. DNA of the CDR3: TGTGCCAGTAGTATATTAGCGGGCGCAGAGACCCAGTACTTC.

This clone was seen just once. The CDR3 nucleotides are TGTGCCAGCAGTCGAACCCCCCCTGGCAGGGGCTCGACTGGGGCCAACGTCCTGACTTTC. Translation: CASSRTPPGRGSTGANVLTF. The chain links TRBV6-6 to TRBJ2-6; possible D gene TRBD1, 6 bases. There are 20 residues in the CDR3. From germline, CDR1 is MNHNY and CDR2 SVGAGI (reference sequence). The germline V and J ends were trimmed by 5 bases and 2 bases, with 25 bases remaining between them.

The rearrangement links TRBV19 to TRBJ2-1; 9 bases match TRBD2. In germline, CDR1 is LNHDA, CDR2 SQIVND (reference sequence). The CDR3 contains 19 residues. V was clipped by 6 bases and J by 0 bases; unmatched bases: 15. CDR3 region: CASSPRASGIGSSYNEQFF. In nucleotides, the CDR3 is TGTGCCAGTAGCCCCCGGGCTAGCGGGATAGGGAGCTCCTACAATGAGCAGTTCTTC.